This section outlines one T cell receptor beta chain sequence together with its context. This sample is drawn from a study of control samples from healthy donors and cancer patients. V dropped 3 bases and J dropped 8; count of bases not matched to a gene: 13. There are 16 residues in the CDR3. Per germline, CDR1 LNHNV and CDR2 YYDKDF (reference sequence). Using immunoSEQ multiplex PCR, the repertoire was profiled, and TCRdb retains in-frame clones only, with some absent. The sample carries 60,000 or so clones, roughly 86% recorded once. The rearrangement joins TRBV15 to TRBJ2-1; 7 bases align to TRBD1. The sequence came from a man in his forties or fifties in good health. Source material: blood. The DNA for the CDR3 is TGTGCCACCAGCAGGCTCCGGGACAGCCTATCCTATGAGCAGTTCTTC. Amino acids: CATSRLRDSLSYEQFF.